This T cell receptor (beta chain) was retrieved from a study of T cell responses to AZD1222 COVID-19 vaccine. Study-level points and caveats: Mapped onto spike, vaccine-associated CD4 TCRs spanned it and were dominant at 160-218 and 743-854. Among those given AZD1222, only 6 or 7 were seropositive at baseline. Donors in the cohort were predominantly white British and more often female, and clonal diversity was possibly underestimated.

With regard to this clone: Its antigen is not identified.

Assay: immunoSEQ multiplex PCR; the TCRdb copy retains only in-frame clones and omits some. The repertoire consists of over 110,000 clones, with roughly 88% occurring once and the leading ten covering under 2%. The CDR3 covers 14 residues. The V end lost 6 bases, the J end lost 0 bases, and 10 bases lay between the germline ends. Germline V gene lookup returns CDR1 SNHLY and CDR2 FYNNEI. The TCR was taken from an adult who received the AZD1222 COVID-19 vaccine. V and J are TRBV2 and TRBJ2-3; unclear D gene. This specimen was peripheral blood, taken 28 days after the second AZD1222 dose. The DNA for the CDR3 is TGTGCCAGCAGCCGCATGGGTAGCACAGATACGCAGTATTTT. This codes for CASSRMGSTDTQYF.